The 24 T cell receptor beta chains below come from one sample, sequenced in a study of vaccination effects on CD4 cells after COVID-19. Under the ViraFEST assay, PBMC were stimulated with viral peptide pools so that antigen-specific CD4+ T cells expanded. Sequencing was performed afterwards. Culturing for roughly 10 days preceded CD4+ T cell isolation. According to the study, vaccine recipients showed no prior SARS-CoV-2 infection and negative nucleocapsid antibodies. Clones were read by immunoSEQ multiplex PCR, and TCRdb kept only the in-frame ones, dropping some. In the table there are tens of thousands of clones, 60% to 80% of which are singletons. For these receptors, no antigen is known. The material sequenced was CD4+ T cells from PBMCs cultured with HCoV-OC43 spike peptides, taken before COVID-19 vaccination. Subset here: HCoV-OC43 spike overlapping peptide pool stimulation. These receptors all stem from a human donor who received a COVID-19 vaccine.

The chain has TRBV19 and TRBJ1-5, with unresolved D. V lost 5 bases and J lost 6, with 17 bases in between. Germline V CDR1 and CDR2: LNHDA, SQIVND (reference sequence). The CDR3 is 15 amino acids. CDR3 nucleotides: TGTGCCAGTAGTTCCGGGCCTACGAGAGGTCAGCCCCAGCATTTT. Its protein product is CASSSGPTRGQPQHF.

The chain uses TRBV3-1 (or the pseudogene TRBV3-2) and TRBJ2-5; D is possibly TRBD1 or TRBD2 (6 bases each). CDR1 and CDR2 (germline): LGHDT, YNNKEL (reference sequence). V lost 4 bases and J lost 1, with 10 bases in between. The CDR3 contains 14 residues. CDR3 amino acids: CASSPRDTQETQYF. DNA of the CDR3: TGTGCCAGCAGCCCGCGGGACACCCAAGAGACCCAGTACTTC.

The chain employs TRBV5-1 and TRBJ1-2; D might be TRBD1 (5 bases). Germline CDR1 is SGHRS and CDR2 is YFSETQ. Deletions cut 0 bases from V and 3 bases from J, with 12 bases between. The CDR3 length is 15 residues. This chain's CDR3 is CASSLVGGGHYGYTF. The CDR3 DNA reads TGCGCCAGCAGCTTGGTGGGGGGAGGTCACTATGGCTACACCTTC.

This clone was counted a few times. The chain uses TRBV25-1 and TRBJ2-5; D not certain. Per germline, CDR1 MGHDK and CDR2 SYGVNS. CDR3 length: 15 amino acids. The V end was cut by 3 bases, the J end by 2 bases, with 13 bases between. In DNA, the CDR3 is TGTGCCAGCAGTGATGGCTTAAGCAGGCAAGAGACCCAGTACTTC. Its protein product is CASSDGLSRQETQYF.

There are a few counts of this clone. The V and J genes are TRBV6-5 and TRBJ1-5, with TRBD1 as a possible D gene (6 bases). Germline V gene data show CDR1 as MNHEY and CDR2 as SVGAGI. With 11 bases removed from V and 3 bases from J, the gap between germline ends came to 14 bases. The CDR3 covers 13 residues. This CDR3 reads CAAAWGANQPQHF. In DNA form, the CDR3 reads TGTGCCGCAGCATGGGGGGCCAATCAGCCCCAGCATTTT.

The genes are TRBV6-5 and TRBJ1-2; D uncertain. This CDR3 region has 14 residues. Trimming took off 0 bases at V and 4 bases at J, with 9 bases between the two ends. Germline CDR1 is MNHEY and CDR2 is SVGAGI. Written as DNA, the CDR3 is TGTGCCAGCAGTTACTCGAAGGGCAGCTATGGCTACACCTTC. Residues: CASSYSKGSYGYTF.

This clone was seen a few times. The chain has TRBV30 and TRBJ1-5; possibly TRBD1 for D (5 bases). This CDR3 has 12 amino acids. Germline lookup yields CDR1 GTSNPN and CDR2 SVGIG (reference sequence). Trimming took 4 bases from V and 3 from J, leaving 7 bases between them. The CDR3, as DNA: TGTGCCTGGACCAGGGACAATCAGCCCCAGCATTTT. Amino acids: CAWTRDNQPQHF.

The chain is built from TRBV5-4 and TRBJ2-2, with D possibly being TRBD1 or TRBD2 (5 bases each). The germline gives CDR1 SGHNT, CDR2 YYREEE (reference sequence). Trimming removed 3 bases from V and 3 bases from J, with 9 bases in between. The CDR3 is 14 residues long. The CDR3 DNA is TGTGCCAGCAGCTGGGGGTTGGACACCGGGGAGCTGTTTTTT. Protein sequence: CASSWGLDTGELFF.

This chain links TRBV6-4 with TRBJ1-1; D perhaps matches TRBD1 (5 bases). The V and J ends lost 6 bases and 4 bases respectively, with 12 bases between them. The V gene's germline CDR1 is MRHNA and CDR2 SNTAGT. The CDR3 is made up of 13 amino acids. The CDR3 loop is CASRARQFTEAFF. CDR3 nucleotide sequence: TGTGCCAGCAGGGCAAGACAGTTCACTGAAGCTTTCTTT.

The sample holds a few counts of this clone. J is TRBJ1-4 and V is TRBV4-2; the D is unclear. V lost 0 bases, J lost 0 bases, and 11 bases lay in between. The CDR3 length is 17 residues. Germline V lookup: CDR1 LGHNA, CDR2 YNFKEQ. CDR3 protein: CASSQDFAAATNEKLFF. In DNA form, the CDR3 reads TGTGCCAGCAGCCAAGATTTCGCGGCAGCAACTAATGAAAAACTGTTTTTT.

This clone was counted only a few times. V is TRBV4-1 and J is TRBJ1-6, with D possibly TRBD1 on 5 matching bases. This CDR3 has 15 residues. The germline V gene encodes CDR1 MGHRA and CDR2 YSYEKL. Trimming pared 1 base from V and 14 bases from J, leaving 18 bases between. For the CDR3, the DNA is TGCGCCAGCAGCCAAGTTGGGGGTGATGTCGGTGCCCTCCACTTT. Its protein is CASSQVGGDVGALHF.

This clone was counted a single time. The V call is TRBV9, the J call TRBJ2-1; 7 bases are a match to TRBD2. Trimming at V came to 0 bases and at J to 2 bases, leaving 2 bases not matched to a gene. Germline CDR1 is SGDLS and CDR2 is YYNGEE. CDR3 size: 15 residues. The CDR3 region is CASSVAGLAYNEQFF. The CDR3 DNA sequence: TGTGCCAGCAGCGTAGCTGGACTAGCCTACAATGAGCAGTTCTTC.

The V call is TRBV28, the J call TRBJ2-2; D is perhaps TRBD1 (6 bases). V was clipped by 5 bases and J by 2 bases, with 9 bases between them. The V gene's germline CDR1 is MDHEN and CDR2 SYDVKM. The CDR3 has 14 residues. Written as DNA, the CDR3 is TGTGCCAGCAGTCTGGGACATAACACCGGGGAGCTGTTTTTT. Protein sequence: CASSLGHNTGELFF.

V gene TRBV29-1 combines with J gene TRBJ1-2, with a possible D match to TRBD1 (6 bases). The V end was cut by 4 bases, the J end by 5 bases, with 14 bases between. The CDR3 sequence is 13 residues long. Per germline, CDR1 SQVTM and CDR2 ANQGSEA. CDR3 sequence reads: CSVVSRGNYGYTF. The CDR3 DNA follows: TGCAGCGTTGTTAGTAGGGGGAATTATGGCTACACCTTC.

The V gene is TRBV18, the J gene TRBJ2-2, with TRBD1 matching 7 bases. The V gene end was trimmed by 4 bases and the J gene end by 4 bases; junction bases not matched to a gene: 9. The CDR3 consists of 16 residues. Per the germline V gene, CDR1 is KGHSH and CDR2 is LQKENI. The CDR3 protein is CASSHRQGRGTGELFF. Here the CDR3 DNA reads TGTGCCAGCTCACATCGACAGGGAAGAGGCACCGGGGAGCTGTTTTTT.

CDR3 region: CASSRFREETQYF. The CDR3 nucleotides read TGTGCCAGCAGCCGATTTAGGGAAGAGACCCAGTACTTC. The V gene is TRBV5-8, the J gene TRBJ2-5; D call uncertain. V lost 4 bases and J 3 bases, leaving 10 bases between the germline ends. Germline V gene lookup returns CDR1 SGHTS and CDR2 YDEGEE. The CDR3 is 13 residues long.

The V gene is TRBV7-7, the J gene TRBJ2-5; 10 bases are shared with TRBD2. The CDR3 is made up of 17 amino acids. From germline, CDR1 is SSHAT and CDR2 FNYEAQ (reference sequence). The junction had 9 bases not matched to a gene; V was cut back by 1 base and J by 4 bases. Written as DNA, the CDR3 is TGTGCCAGCAGCTTAGGAGATGTCGGGACTAGCGTAGAGACCCAGTACTTC. The encoded protein is CASSLGDVGTSVETQYF.

The genes are TRBV5-6 and TRBJ1-6; TRBD1 agrees at 8 bases. The CDR3 runs 15 residues. Germline CDR1 and CDR2: SGHDT and YYEEEE. With V trimmed by 1 base and J by 8 bases, 5 bases remained unmatched. The CDR3 reads CASSLLGQADSPLHF. DNA for the CDR3: TGTGCCAGCAGCTTGTTGGGACAGGCCGATTCACCCCTCCACTTT. Complete variable domain (other parts from reference TRBV5-6 and TRBJ1-6): DAGVTQSPTHLIKTRGQQVTLRCSPKSGHDTVSWYQQALGQGPQFIFQYYEEEERQRGNFPDRFSGHQFPNYSSELNVNALLLGDSALYLCASSLLGQADSPLHFGNGTRLTVT.

The rearrangement joins TRBV28 to TRBJ2-3; TRBD2 aligns across 8 bases. J was trimmed by 6 bases and V by 2 bases; bases with no gene match: 13. The CDR3 extends over 17 amino acids. Germline lookup yields CDR1 MDHEN and CDR2 SYDVKM. Here the CDR3 reads CASSLPLGVSGVDTQYF. The CDR3, as DNA: TGTGCCAGCAGTTTACCCCTGGGGGTTAGCGGGGTTGATACGCAGTATTTT.

The rearrangement uses TRBV27 and TRBJ2-5, with 9 bases fitting TRBD1. Germline V lookup: CDR1 MNHEY, CDR2 SMNVEV (reference sequence). The CDR3 length is 15 residues. J was trimmed by 5 bases and V by 2 bases; bases with no gene match: 6. The CDR3 DNA sequence: TGTGCCAGCAGTTTACGGGACAGGGTTTCGGAGACCCAGTACTTC. It specifies CASSLRDRVSETQYF.

This clone was recorded once. The chain links TRBV20-1 to TRBJ2-5; D is unresolved. This CDR3 spans 11 amino acids. CDR1 is DFQATT, CDR2 SNEGSKA, per germline (reference sequence). V gave up 5 bases and J gave up 5 bases, with 9 bases separating them. For the CDR3, the DNA is TGCAGTGCTCTTACTCGGGAGACCCAGTACTTC. Its protein is CSALTRETQYF.

The chain combines TRBV18 with TRBJ2-7, with TRBD1 matching over 10 bases. With V trimmed by 6 bases and J by 4 bases, 6 bases remained unmatched. This CDR3 contains 14 residues. Germline V gives CDR1 KGHSH, CDR2 LQKENI. The CDR3 nucleotides are TGTGCCAGCTCTGGACAGGGGGTGGGTTACGAGCAGTACGTC. It is translated as CASSGQGVGYEQYV.

The chain carries TRBV5-8 and TRBJ1-5, with D unclear. Germline V gene lookup returns CDR1 SGHTS and CDR2 YDEGEE. CDR3 size: 15 residues. V was pared by 4 bases and J by 3 bases, with 14 bases between. The CDR3 region has the DNA TGTGCCAGCAGCCCCAGGCACAAGTCCAATCAGCCCCAGCATTTT. As protein: CASSPRHKSNQPQHF.

The V gene is TRBV5-1, the J gene TRBJ2-2, with D uncertain. Germline V gene data show CDR1 as SGHRS and CDR2 as YFSETQ. V shed 4 bases and J shed 0 bases, with 10 bases lying between them. This CDR3 region has 15 residues. Here the CDR3 DNA reads TGCGCCAGCAGCCCCGCAGCTGCGAACACCGGGGAGCTGTTTTTT. Its translation is CASSPAAANTGELFF. The entire variable domain, with the rest obtained from reference TRBV5-1 and TRBJ2-2, is as follows: KAGVTQTPRYLIKTRGQQVTLSCSPISGHRSVSWYQQTPGQGLQFLFEYFSETQRNKGNFPGRFSGRQFSNSRSEMNVSTLELGDSALYLCASSPAAANTGELFFGEGSRLTVL.